The present TCR beta chain was sequenced within a study of OX40 agonist ivuxolimab in advanced cancers. Looking at the study overall: A history of anti-PD-1, anti-PD-L1 or anti-CTLA-4 therapy was acceptable, and 40% to 45% had some.

Profiled with immunoSEQ multiplex PCR; TCRdb holds only in-frame clones, not every one. The sample has about 77,000 clones, roughly 86% seen once; the top ten hold around 2.4%. The CDR3 totals 14 residues. Trimming pared 4 bases from V and 9 bases from J, leaving 16 bases between. Germline CDR1 LNHNV, CDR2 YYDKDF (reference sequence). The source is an adult with an advanced solid tumor such as melanoma, head and neck, liver or kidney cancer. J is TRBJ2-1 and V is TRBV15; unclear D gene. Sequencing was performed on CD4+ or CD8+ T cells sorted from blood, taken in a trial of the OX40 agonist ivuxolimab. The CDR3 spells CATSTRSRVGEQFF. The CDR3 DNA reads TGTGCCACCAGCACTCGGTCCCGGGTCGGTGAGCAGTTCTTC. Using reference TRBV15 and TRBJ2-1 for the parts outside the CDR3, the full variable domain is DAMVIQNPRYQVTQFGKPVTLSCSQTLNHNVMYWYQQKSSQAPKLLFHYYDKDFNNEADTPDNFQSRRPNTSFCFLDIRSPGLGDTAMYLCATSTRSRVGEQFFGPGTRLTVL.